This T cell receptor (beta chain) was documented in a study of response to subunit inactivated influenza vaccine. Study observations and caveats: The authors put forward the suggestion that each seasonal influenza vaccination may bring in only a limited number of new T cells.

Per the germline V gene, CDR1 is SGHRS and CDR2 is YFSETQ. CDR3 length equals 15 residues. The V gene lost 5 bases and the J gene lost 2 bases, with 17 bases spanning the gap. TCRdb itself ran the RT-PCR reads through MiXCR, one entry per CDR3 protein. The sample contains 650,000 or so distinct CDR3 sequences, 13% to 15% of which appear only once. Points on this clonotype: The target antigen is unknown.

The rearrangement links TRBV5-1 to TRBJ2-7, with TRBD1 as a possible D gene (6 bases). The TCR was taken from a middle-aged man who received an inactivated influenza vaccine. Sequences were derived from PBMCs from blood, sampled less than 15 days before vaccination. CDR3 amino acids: CASSPKPGQAYEQYF. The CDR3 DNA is TGCGCCAGCAGTCCTAAACCGGGACAAGCCTACGAGCAGTACTTC.